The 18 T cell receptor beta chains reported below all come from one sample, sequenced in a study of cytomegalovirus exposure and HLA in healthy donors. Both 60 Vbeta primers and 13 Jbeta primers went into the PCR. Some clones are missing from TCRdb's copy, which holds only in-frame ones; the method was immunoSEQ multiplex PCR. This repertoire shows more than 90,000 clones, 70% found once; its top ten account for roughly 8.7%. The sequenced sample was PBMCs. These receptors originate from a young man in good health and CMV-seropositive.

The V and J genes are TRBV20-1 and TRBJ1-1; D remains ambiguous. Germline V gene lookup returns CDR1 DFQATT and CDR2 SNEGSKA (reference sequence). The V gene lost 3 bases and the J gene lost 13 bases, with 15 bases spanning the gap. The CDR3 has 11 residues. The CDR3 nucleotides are TGCAGTGCTAGTATCGACTTGCGCTTTTTCTTT. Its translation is CSASIDLRFFF.

CDR3 amino acids: CASSPPQGPNLHGDTQYF. As DNA, the CDR3 is TGTGCCAGCAGCCCCCCTCAGGGGCCCAACCTCCACGGAGATACGCAGTATTTT. V gene TRBV11-3 combines with J gene TRBJ2-3; D possibly corresponds to TRBD1 (6 bases). The ends were cut back, 5 bases at V and 5 bases at J, with 26 bases in the middle. This CDR3 has 18 residues. Germline loops: CDR1 SGHNT, CDR2 YENEEA.

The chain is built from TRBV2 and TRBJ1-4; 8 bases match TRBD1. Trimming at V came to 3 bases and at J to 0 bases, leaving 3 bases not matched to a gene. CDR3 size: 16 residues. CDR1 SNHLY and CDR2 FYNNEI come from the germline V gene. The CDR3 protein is CASSEGQVATNEKLFF. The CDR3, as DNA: TGTGCCAGCAGTGAGGGACAGGTCGCAACTAATGAAAAACTGTTTTTT. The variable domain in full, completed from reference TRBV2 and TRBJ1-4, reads EPEVTQTPSHQVTQMGQEVILRCVPISNHLYFYWYRQILGQKVEFLVSFYNNEISEKSEIFDDQFSVERPDGSNFTLKIRSTKLEDSAMYFCASSEGQVATNEKLFFGSGTQLSVL.

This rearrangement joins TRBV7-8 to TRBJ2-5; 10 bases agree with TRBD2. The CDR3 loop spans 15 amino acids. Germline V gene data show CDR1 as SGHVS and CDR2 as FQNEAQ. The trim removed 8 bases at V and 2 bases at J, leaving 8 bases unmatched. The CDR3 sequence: CASHFSGGLQETQYF. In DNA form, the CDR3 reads TGTGCCAGCCACTTTAGCGGGGGGTTACAAGAGACCCAGTACTTC. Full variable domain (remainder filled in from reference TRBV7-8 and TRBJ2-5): GAGVSQSPRYKVAKRGQDVALRCDPISGHVSLFWYQQALGQGPEFLTYFQNEAQLDKSGLPSDRFFAERPEGSVSTLKIQRTQQEDSAVYLCASHFSGGLQETQYFGPGTRLLVL.

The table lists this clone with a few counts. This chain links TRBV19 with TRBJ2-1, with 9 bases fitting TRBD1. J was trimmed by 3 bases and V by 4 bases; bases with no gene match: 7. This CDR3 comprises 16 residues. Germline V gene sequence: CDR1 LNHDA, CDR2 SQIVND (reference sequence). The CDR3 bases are TGTGCCAGTAGTACCCAAAGGGGACAGGGCTACAATGAGCAGTTCTTC. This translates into CASSTQRGQGYNEQFF.

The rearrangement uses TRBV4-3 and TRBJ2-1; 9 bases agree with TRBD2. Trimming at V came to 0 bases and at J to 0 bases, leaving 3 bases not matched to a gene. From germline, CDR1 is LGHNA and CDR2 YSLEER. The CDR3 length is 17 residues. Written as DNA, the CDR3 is TGCGCCAGCAGCCAAGATCTAGCGGGAATCTCCTACAATGAGCAGTTCTTC. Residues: CASSQDLAGISYNEQFF.

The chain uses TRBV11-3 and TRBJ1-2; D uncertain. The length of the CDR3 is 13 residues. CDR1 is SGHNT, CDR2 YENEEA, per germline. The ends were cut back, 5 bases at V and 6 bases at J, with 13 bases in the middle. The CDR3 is CASSLTPGNGYTF. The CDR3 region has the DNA TGTGCCAGCAGCCTCACCCCGGGAAATGGCTACACCTTC.

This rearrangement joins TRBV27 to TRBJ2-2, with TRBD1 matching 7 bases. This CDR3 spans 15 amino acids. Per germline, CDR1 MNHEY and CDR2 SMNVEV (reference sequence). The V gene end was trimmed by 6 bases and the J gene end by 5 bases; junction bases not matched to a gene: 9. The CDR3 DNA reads TGTGCCAGCAGCAAGGGGGCGAGGAGGACCGGGGAGCTGTTTTTT. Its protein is CASSKGARRTGELFF.

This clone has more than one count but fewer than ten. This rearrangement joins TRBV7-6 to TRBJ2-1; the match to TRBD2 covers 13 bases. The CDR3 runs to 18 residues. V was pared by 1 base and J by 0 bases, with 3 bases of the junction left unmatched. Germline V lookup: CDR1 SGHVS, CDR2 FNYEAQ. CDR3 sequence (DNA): TGTGCCAGCAGCTTAGTAGGACTAGCGGGGGTCTCCTACAATGAGCAGTTCTTC. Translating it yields CASSLVGLAGVSYNEQFF.

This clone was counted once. The CDR3 loop is CASSPSGGVSSTDTQYF. In nucleotides, the CDR3 is TGTGCCAGCAGCCCTAGCGGGGGGGTCTCTAGCACAGATACGCAGTATTTT. The chain uses TRBV13 and TRBJ2-3; 12 bases agree with TRBD2. Germline V gives CDR1 PRHDT, CDR2 FYEKMQ (reference sequence). The V gene end was trimmed by 5 bases and the J gene end by 0 bases; junction bases not matched to a gene: 6. The CDR3 has 17 residues.

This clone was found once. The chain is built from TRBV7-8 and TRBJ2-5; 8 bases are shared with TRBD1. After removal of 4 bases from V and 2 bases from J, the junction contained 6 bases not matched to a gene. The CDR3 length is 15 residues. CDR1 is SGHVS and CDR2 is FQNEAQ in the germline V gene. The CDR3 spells CASSSGQGRQETQYF. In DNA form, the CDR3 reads TGTGCCAGCAGCTCCGGACAGGGCCGTCAAGAGACCCAGTACTTC.

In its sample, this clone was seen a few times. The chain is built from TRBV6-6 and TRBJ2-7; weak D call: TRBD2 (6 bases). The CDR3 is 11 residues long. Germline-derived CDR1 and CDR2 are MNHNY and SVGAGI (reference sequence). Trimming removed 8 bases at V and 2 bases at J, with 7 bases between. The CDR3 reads CASGGAYEQYV. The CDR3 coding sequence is TGTGCCAGCGGAGGGGCCTACGAGCAGTACGTC.

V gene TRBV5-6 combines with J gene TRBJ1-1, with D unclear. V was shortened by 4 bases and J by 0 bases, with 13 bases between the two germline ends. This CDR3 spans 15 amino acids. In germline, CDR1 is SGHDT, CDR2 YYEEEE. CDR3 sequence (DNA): TGTGCCAGCAGCCCAGCCGGGTACATGAACACTGAAGCTTTCTTT. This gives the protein CASSPAGYMNTEAFF.

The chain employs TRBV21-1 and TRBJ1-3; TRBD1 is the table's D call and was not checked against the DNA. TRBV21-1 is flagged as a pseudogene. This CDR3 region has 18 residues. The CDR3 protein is CASSKERDRLTSGNTIYF. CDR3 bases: TGTGCCAGCAGCAAAGAAAGGGACAGATTAACCTCTGGAAACACCATATATTTT.

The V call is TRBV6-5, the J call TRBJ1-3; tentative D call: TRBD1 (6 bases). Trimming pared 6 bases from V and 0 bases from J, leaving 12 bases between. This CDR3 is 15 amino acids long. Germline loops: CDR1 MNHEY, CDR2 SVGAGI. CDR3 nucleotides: TGTGCCAGCAGGCGAACAGGGAACTCTGGAAACACCATATATTTT. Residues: CASRRTGNSGNTIYF.

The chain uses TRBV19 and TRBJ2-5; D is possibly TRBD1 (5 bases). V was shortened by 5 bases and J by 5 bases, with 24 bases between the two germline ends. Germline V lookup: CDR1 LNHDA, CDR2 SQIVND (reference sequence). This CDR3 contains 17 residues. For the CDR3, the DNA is TGTGCCAGTAGTTCATGGGGTCAGGGCCTAATTGAGGAGACCCAGTACTTC. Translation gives CASSSWGQGLIEETQYF. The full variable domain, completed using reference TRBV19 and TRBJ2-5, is DGGITQSPKYLFRKEGQNVTLSCEQNLNHDAMYWYRQDPGQGLRLIYYSQIVNDFQKGDIAEGYSVSREKKESFPLTVTSAQKNPTAFYLCASSSWGQGLIEETQYFGPGTRLLVL.

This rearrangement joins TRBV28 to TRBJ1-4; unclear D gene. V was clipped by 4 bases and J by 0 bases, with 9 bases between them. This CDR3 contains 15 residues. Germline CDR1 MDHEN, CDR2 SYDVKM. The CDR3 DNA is TGTGCCAGCAGTTCGACATCGTCAACTAATGAAAAACTGTTTTTT. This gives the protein CASSSTSSTNEKLFF.

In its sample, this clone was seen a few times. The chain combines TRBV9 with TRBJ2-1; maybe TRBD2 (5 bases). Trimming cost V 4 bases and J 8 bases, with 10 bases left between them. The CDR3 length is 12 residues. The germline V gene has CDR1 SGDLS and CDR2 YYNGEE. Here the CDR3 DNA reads TGTGCCAGCAGCCTTCCGGGATATGAGCAGTTCTTC. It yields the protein CASSLPGYEQFF.